This T cell receptor beta chain derives from a study of CD8 T cells in ankylosing spondylitis. Findings and limits, study-wide: Several highly homologous variants made up a TCR beta motif that seemed to typify ankylosing spondylitis blood. The authors found the disease-linked clones to be CD8+ and relatively rare in peripheral blood.

For TCR beta, libraries came from quantitative 5'-RACE with molecular barcodes. Each CDR3 protein gets one entry after TCRdb re-called the 5' RACE reads with MiXCR. Counted here are 470,000 or so distinct CDR3 sequences, 25% to 30% occurring once; the ten biggest clones make up roughly 0.8%. Points on this clonotype: Its antigen is not known.

Germline V gene data show CDR1 as SQVTM and CDR2 as ANQGSEA. The CDR3 covers 14 residues. Trimming stripped 3 bases from V and 6 bases from J, with 16 bases between. The chain combines TRBV29-1 with TRBJ2-3; D is uncertain. This sequence was found in a male donor with ankylosing spondylitis. Material for sequencing was blood, either unsorted or a sorted T cell fraction (not recorded which). The CDR3 nucleotides read TGCAGCGTTGACGGTCAGATCGGCAGTGATACGCAGTATTTT. Translated, it gives CSVDGQIGSDTQYF.